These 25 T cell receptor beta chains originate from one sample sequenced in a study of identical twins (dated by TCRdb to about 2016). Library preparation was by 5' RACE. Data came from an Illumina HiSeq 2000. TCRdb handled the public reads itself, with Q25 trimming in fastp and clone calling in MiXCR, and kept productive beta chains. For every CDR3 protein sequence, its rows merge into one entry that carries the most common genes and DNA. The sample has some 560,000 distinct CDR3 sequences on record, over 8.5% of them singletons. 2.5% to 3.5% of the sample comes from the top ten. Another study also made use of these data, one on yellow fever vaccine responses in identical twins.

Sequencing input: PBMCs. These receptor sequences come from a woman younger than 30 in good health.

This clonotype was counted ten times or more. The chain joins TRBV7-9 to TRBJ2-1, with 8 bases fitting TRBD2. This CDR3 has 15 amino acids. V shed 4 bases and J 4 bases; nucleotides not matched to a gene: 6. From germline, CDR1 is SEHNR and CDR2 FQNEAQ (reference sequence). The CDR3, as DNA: TGTGCCAGCAGCTCCCTAGCGGGTGAATACAATGAGCAGTTCTTC. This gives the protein CASSSLAGEYNEQFF.

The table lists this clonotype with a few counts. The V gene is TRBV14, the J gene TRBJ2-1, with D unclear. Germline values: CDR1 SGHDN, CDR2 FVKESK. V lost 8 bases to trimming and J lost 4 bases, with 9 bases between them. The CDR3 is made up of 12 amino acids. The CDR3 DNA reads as TGTGCCAGCGGTATGAATTACAATGAGCAGTTCTTC. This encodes CASGMNYNEQFF.

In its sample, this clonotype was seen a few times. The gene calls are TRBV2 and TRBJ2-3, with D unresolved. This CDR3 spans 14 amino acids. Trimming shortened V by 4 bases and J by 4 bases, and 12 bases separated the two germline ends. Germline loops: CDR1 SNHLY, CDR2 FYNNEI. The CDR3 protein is CASSALGGADTQYF. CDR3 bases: TGTGCCAGCAGTGCCCTCGGTGGGGCAGATACGCAGTATTTT.

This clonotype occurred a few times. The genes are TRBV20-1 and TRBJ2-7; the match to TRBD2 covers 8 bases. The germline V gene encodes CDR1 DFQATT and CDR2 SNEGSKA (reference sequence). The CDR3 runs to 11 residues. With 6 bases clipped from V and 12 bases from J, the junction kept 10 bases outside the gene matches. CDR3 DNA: TGCAGTGCCCCACTACTGCGGGAGGCGTACTTC. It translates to CSAPLLREAYF.

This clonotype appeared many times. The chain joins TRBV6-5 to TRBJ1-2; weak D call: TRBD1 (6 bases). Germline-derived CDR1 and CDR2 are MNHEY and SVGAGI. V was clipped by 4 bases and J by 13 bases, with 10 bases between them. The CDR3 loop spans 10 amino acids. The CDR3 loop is CASSSRQATF. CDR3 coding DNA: TGTGCCAGCAGTTCGCGACAGGCCACCTTC.

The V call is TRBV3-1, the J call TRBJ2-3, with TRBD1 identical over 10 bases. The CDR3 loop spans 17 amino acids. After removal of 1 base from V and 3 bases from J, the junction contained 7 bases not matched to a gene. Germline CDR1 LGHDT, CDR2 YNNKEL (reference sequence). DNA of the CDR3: TGTGCCAGCAGCCAAGTGCCGGGACAGGGGCCGACAGATACGCAGTATTTT. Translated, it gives CASSQVPGQGPTDTQYF.

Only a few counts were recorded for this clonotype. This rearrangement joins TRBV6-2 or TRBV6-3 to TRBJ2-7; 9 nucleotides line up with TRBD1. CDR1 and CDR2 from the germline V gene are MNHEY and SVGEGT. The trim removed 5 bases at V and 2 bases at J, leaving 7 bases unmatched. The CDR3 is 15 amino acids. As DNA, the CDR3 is TGTGCCAGCAGTGGATGGACAGGGGACCCCTACGAGCAGTACTTC. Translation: CASSGWTGDPYEQYF.

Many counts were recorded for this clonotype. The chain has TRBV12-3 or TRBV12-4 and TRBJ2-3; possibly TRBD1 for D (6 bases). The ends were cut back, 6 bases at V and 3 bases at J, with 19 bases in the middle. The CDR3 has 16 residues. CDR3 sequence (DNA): TGTGCCAGCAGCTCTACAGGGCAGTTCGGGACAGATACGCAGTATTTT. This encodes CASSSTGQFGTDTQYF.

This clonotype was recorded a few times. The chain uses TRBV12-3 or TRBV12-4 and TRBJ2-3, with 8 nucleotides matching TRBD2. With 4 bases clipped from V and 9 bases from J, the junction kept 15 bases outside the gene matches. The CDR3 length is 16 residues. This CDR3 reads CASSSGGATQKTTQYF. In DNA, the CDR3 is TGTGCCAGCAGTTCCGGGGGGGCCACACAGAAGACCACGCAGTATTTT.

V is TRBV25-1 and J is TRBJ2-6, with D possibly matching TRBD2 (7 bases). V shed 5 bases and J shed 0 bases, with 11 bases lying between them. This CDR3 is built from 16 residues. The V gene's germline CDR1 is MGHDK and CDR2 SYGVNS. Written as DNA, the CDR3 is TGTGCCAGCAGTAATAGGGGGGGCTCTGGGGCCAACGTCCTGACTTTC. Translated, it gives CASSNRGGSGANVLTF.

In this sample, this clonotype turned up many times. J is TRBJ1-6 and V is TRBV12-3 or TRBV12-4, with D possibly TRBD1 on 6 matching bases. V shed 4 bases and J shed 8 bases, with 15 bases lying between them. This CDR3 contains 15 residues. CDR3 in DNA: TGTGCCAGCAGTTCAAATAGGGGGGGTTATTCACCCCTCCACTTT. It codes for CASSSNRGGYSPLHF.

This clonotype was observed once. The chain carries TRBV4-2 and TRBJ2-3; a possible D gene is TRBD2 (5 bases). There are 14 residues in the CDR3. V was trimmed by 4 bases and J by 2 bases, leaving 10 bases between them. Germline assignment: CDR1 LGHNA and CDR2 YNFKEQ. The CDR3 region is CASSPQRDTDTQYF. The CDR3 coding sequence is TGTGCCAGCAGCCCTCAACGGGACACAGATACGCAGTATTTT.

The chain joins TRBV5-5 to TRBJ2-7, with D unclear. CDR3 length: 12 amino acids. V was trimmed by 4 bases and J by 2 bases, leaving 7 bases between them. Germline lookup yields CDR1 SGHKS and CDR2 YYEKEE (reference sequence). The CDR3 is CASSHQTYEQYF. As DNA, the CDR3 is TGTGCCAGCAGCCACCAAACCTACGAGCAGTACTTC.

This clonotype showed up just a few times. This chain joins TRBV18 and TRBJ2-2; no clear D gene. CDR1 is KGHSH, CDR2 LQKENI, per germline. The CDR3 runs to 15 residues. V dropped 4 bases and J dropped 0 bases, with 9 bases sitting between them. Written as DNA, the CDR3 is TGTGCCAGCTCACAGGGAAACGCGAACACCGGGGAGCTGTTTTTT. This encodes CASSQGNANTGELFF. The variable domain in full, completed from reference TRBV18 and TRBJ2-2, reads NAGVMQNPRHLVRRRGQEARLRCSPMKGHSHVYWYRQLPEEGLKFMVYLQKENIIDESGMPKERFSAEFPKEGPSILRIQQVVRGDSAAYFCASSQGNANTGELFFGEGSRLTVL.

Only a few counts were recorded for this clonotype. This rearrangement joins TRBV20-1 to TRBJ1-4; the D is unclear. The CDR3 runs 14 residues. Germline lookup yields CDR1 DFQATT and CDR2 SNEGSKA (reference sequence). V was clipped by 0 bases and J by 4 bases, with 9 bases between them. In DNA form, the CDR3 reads TGCAGTGCTAGAGACCGACGGGGTAATGAAAAACTGTTTTTT. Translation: CSARDRRGNEKLFF.

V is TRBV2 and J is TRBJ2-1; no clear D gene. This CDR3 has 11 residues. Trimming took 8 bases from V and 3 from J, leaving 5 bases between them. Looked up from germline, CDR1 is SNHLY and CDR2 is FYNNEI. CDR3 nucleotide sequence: TGTGCCAGCGTCCTCTACAATGAGCAGTTCTTC. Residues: CASVLYNEQFF.

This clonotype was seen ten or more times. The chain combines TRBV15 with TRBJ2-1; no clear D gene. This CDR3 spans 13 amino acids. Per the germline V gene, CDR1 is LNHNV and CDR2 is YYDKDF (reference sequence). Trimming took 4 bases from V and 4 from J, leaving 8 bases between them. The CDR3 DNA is TGTGCCACCAGCATTGGACCATACAATGAGCAGTTCTTC. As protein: CATSIGPYNEQFF. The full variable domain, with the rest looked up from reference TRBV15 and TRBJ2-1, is DAMVIQNPRYQVTQFGKPVTLSCSQTLNHNVMYWYQQKSSQAPKLLFHYYDKDFNNEADTPDNFQSRRPNTSFCFLDIRSPGLGDTAMYLCATSIGPYNEQFFGPGTRLTVL.

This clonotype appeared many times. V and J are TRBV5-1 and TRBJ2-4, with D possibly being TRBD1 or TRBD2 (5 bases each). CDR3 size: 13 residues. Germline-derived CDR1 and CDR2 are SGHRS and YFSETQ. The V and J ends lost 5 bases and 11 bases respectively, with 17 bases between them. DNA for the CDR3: TGCGCCAGCAGTCGAACCGGGGCACCAGTTCAGTACTTC. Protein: CASSRTGAPVQYF.

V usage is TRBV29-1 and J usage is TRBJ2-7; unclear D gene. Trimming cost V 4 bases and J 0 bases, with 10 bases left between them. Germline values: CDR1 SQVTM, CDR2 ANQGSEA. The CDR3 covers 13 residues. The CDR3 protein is CSVVRGGSYEQYF. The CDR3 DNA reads TGCAGCGTTGTTCGTGGCGGCTCCTACGAGCAGTACTTC.

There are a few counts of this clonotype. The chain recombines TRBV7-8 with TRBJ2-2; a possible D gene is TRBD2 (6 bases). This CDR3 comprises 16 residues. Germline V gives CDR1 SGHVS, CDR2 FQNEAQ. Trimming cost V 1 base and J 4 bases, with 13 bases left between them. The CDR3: CASSLDRREATGELFF. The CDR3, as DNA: TGTGCCAGCAGCTTAGATCGTAGGGAGGCCACCGGGGAGCTGTTTTTT.

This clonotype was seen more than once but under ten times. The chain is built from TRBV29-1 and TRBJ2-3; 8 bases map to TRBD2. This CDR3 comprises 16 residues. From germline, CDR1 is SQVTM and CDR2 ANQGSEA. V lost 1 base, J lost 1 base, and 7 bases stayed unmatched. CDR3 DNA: TGCAGCGTTGAAGGTCCCTCGCGGGGGGGCACAGATACGCAGTATTTT. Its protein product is CSVEGPSRGGTDTQYF.

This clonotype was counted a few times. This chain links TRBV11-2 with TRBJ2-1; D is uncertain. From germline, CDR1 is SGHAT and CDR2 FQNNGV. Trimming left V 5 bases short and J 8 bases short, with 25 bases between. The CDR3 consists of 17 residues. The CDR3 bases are TGTGCCAGCAGCCCCTTTAAGCTGGCAGCAAAGATCGATGAGCAGTTCTTC. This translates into CASSPFKLAAKIDEQFF. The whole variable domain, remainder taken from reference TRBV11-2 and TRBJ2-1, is EAGVAQSPRYKIIEKRQSVAFWCNPISGHATLYWYQQILGQGPKLLIQFQNNGVVDDSQLPKDRFSAERLKGVDSTLKIQPAKLEDSAVYLCASSPFKLAAKIDEQFFGPGTRLTVL.

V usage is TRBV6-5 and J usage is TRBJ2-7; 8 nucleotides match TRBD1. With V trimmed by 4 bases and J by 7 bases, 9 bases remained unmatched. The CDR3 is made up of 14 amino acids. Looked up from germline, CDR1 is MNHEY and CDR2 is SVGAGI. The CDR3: CASSSPGQVDEQYF. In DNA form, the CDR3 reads TGTGCCAGCAGTTCCCCGGGACAGGTAGATGAGCAGTACTTC.

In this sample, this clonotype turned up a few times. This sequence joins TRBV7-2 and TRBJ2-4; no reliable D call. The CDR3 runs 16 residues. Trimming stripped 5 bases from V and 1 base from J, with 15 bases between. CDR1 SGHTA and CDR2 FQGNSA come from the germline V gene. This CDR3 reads CASSPQVGSAKNIQYF. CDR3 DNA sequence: TGTGCCAGCAGCCCTCAAGTGGGGTCGGCCAAAAACATTCAGTACTTC.

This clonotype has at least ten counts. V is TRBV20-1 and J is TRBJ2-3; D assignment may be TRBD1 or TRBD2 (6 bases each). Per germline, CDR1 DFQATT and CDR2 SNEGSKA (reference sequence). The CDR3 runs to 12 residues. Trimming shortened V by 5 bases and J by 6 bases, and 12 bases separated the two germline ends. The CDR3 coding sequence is TGCAGTGCTCCCGGGGGCGGGGATACGCAGTATTTT. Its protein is CSAPGGGDTQYF.